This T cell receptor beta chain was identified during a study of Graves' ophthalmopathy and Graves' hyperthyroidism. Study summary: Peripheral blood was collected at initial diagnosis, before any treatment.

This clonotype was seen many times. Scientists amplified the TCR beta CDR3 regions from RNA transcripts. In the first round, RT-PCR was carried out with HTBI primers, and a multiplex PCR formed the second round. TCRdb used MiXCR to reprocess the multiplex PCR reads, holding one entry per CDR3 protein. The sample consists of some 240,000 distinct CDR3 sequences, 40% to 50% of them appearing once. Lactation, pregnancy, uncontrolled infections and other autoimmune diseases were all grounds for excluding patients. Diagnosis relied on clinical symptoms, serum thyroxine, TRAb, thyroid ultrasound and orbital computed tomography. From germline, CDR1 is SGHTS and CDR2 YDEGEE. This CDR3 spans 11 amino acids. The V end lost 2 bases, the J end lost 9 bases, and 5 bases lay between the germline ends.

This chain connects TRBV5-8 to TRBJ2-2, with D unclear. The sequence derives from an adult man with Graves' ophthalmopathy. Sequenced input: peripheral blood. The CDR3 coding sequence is TGTGCCAGCAGCTTAGGTCGGGAGCTGTTTTTT. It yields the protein CASSLGRELFF.